Following are 25 T cell receptor beta chains from one sample sequenced in a study of blood T cells in healthy people across ages. A second PCR, run for about 6 to 11 cycles, used a sample-barcoded 5' primer plus a J-beta primer mix. Via MiXCR, TCRdb re-called the 5' RACE reads, giving one row per CDR3 protein. In the table there are hundreds of thousands of distinct CDR3 sequences, 20% to 25% of which are singletons. The data also belong to a second study, concerning T cells of mothers and their children.

The sequencing input was blood. The receptors come from a boy younger than 18 in good health.

J is TRBJ2-2 and V is TRBV5-1, with D tentatively TRBD1 or TRBD2 (5 bases each). In germline, CDR1 is SGHRS, CDR2 YFSETQ. The ends were cut back, 3 bases at V and 2 bases at J, with 11 bases in the middle. The CDR3 contains 15 residues. The CDR3 protein is CASSSGRSNTGELFF. The CDR3 nucleotides read TGCGCCAGCAGCTCGGGACGGTCAAACACCGGGGAGCTGTTTTTT.

The chain joins TRBV4-2 to TRBJ1-4; D gene uncertain. V lost 1 base and J lost 7, with 13 bases in between. CDR1 and CDR2 (germline): LGHNA, YNFKEQ. The CDR3 is 15 residues long. CDR3 sequence (DNA): TGTGCCAGCAGCCAAGTAGAGGAGTGGGGTGAAAAACTGTTTTTT. Amino acids: CASSQVEEWGEKLFF.

This clonotype has more than one count but fewer than ten. The chain is built from TRBV28 and TRBJ2-4, with D hard to call. Trimming took 2 bases from V and 4 from J, leaving 6 bases between them. The CDR3 is 13 residues long. Germline loops: CDR1 MDHEN, CDR2 SYDVKM. The CDR3 DNA follows: TGTGCCAGCAGTTTAGACGGGAAAAACATTCAGTACTTC. Its protein product is CASSLDGKNIQYF. Based on the CDR3 plus reference TRBV28 and TRBJ2-4, the full variable domain is DVKVTQSSRYLVKRTGEKVFLECVQDMDHENMFWYRQDPGLGLRLIYFSYDVKMKEKGDIPEGYSVSREKKERFSLILESASTNQTSMYLCASSLDGKNIQYFGAGTRLSVL.

This clonotype was counted only a few times. J is TRBJ2-3 and V is TRBV7-2; D unresolved. This CDR3 has 15 residues. The V end lost 5 bases, the J end lost 2 bases, and 14 bases lay between the germline ends. CDR1 is SGHTA and CDR2 is FQGNSA in the germline V gene. DNA for the CDR3: TGTGCCAGCAGCATGCTGGTCCATGTCACAGATACGCAGTATTTT. The encoded protein is CASSMLVHVTDTQYF.

The V call is TRBV4-2, the J call TRBJ2-7; 9 nucleotides align to TRBD2. Per germline, CDR1 LGHNA and CDR2 YNFKEQ. The V segment lost 1 base and the J segment 5 bases; nucleotides outside the gene matches: 9. This CDR3 is 16 amino acids long. DNA of the CDR3: TGTGCCAGCAGCCAAGGGAGCGGGGGGATGTTGGACGAGCAGTACTTC. It yields the protein CASSQGSGGMLDEQYF.

The V and J genes are TRBV20-1 and TRBJ2-5; 8 nucleotides align to TRBD2. The DNA end lines up better with TRBJ2-7; the J call may be wrong. Germline CDR1 is DFQATT and CDR2 is SNEGSKA (reference sequence). The CDR3 totals 14 residues. CDR3 DNA sequence: TGCAGTGCCGCCGGGACTAGAGTCCCCGGCGAGCAGTACTTC. This sequence encodes CSAAGTRVPGEQYF.

This clonotype appeared a few times. V gene TRBV28 combines with J gene TRBJ2-7; 14 bases align to TRBD2. With 8 bases clipped from V and 3 bases from J, the junction kept 9 bases outside the gene matches. The germline CDR1 and CDR2 sequences are MDHEN and SYDVKM. The CDR3 length is 16 residues. The CDR3 reads CASVQGLAGVSYEQYF. DNA of the CDR3: TGTGCCAGCGTCCAGGGACTAGCGGGAGTAAGCTACGAGCAGTACTTC.

As for this clonotype: Sequence at one end of the junction differs from germline and may be a read error. V is TRBV12-3 or TRBV12-4 and J is TRBJ2-3; unclear D gene. The CDR3 consists of 16 residues. CDR3 sequence: CASSFLALVGTDAQYF. CDR3 DNA: TGTGCCAGCAGTTTCCTGGCTCTAGTGGGCACAGATGCGCAGTATTTT.

The chain is built from TRBV28 and TRBJ1-2; D gene uncertain. The CDR3 sequence is 16 residues long. Germline V lookup: CDR1 MDHEN, CDR2 SYDVKM. Trimming removed 3 bases from V and 5 bases from J, with 19 bases in between. CDR3 region: CASSFPPGSGSYGYTF. CDR3 nucleotides: TGTGCCAGCAGTTTCCCCCCCGGGAGCGGATCATATGGCTACACCTTC.

The rearrangement links TRBV5-1 to TRBJ2-5, with a possible D match to TRBD1 (5 bases). Trimming shortened V by 2 bases and J by 2 bases, and 13 bases separated the two germline ends. CDR1 and CDR2 (germline): SGHRS, YFSETQ. The CDR3 consists of 15 residues. The CDR3 nucleotides read TGCGCCAGCAGCTTAGACAGTCGGCTACAAGAGACCCAGTACTTC. Translated, it gives CASSLDSRLQETQYF.

The chain joins TRBV4-1 to TRBJ1-1; D gene ambiguous. The V end was cut by 4 bases, the J end by 3 bases, with 12 bases between. Looked up from germline, CDR1 is MGHRA and CDR2 is YSYEKL. The CDR3 is 14 residues long. Here the CDR3 DNA reads TGCGCCAGCAGCCGCACTGGGGTAGACACTGAAGCTTTCTTT. Translating it yields CASSRTGVDTEAFF.

The chain uses TRBV27 and TRBJ2-5; tentatively, D is TRBD2 (5 bases). The J call may be wrong; the DNA end is better matched by TRBJ2-1. CDR3 length equals 13 residues. Germline lookup yields CDR1 MNHEY and CDR2 SMNVEV (reference sequence). DNA for the CDR3: TGTGCCAGCAGCACACTAGAGTTATATGAGCAGTTCTTC. Residues: CASSTLELYEQFF.

This clonotype was counted between two and nine times. The genes are TRBV20-1 and TRBJ2-1, with TRBD1 identical over 8 bases. V was clipped by 4 bases and J by 2 bases; unmatched bases: 4. CDR1 DFQATT and CDR2 SNEGSKA come from the germline V gene (reference sequence). The CDR3 covers 14 residues. The CDR3, as DNA: TGCAGTGCTACCGACAGGGGTCCCTACAATGAGCAGTTCTTC. Protein product: CSATDRGPYNEQFF.

The chain has TRBV11-2 and TRBJ2-1; 11 bases map to TRBD2. CDR3 length: 17 residues. Germline-derived CDR1 and CDR2 are SGHAT and FQNNGV. V dropped 3 bases and J dropped 6; count of bases not matched to a gene: 10. CDR3 sequence (DNA): TGTGCCAGCAGCTTGGGCTCTAGCGGGGGGAGACTCAATGAGCAGTTCTTC. Encoded protein: CASSLGSSGGRLNEQFF. The variable domain in full, completed from reference TRBV11-2 and TRBJ2-1, reads EAGVAQSPRYKIIEKRQSVAFWCNPISGHATLYWYQQILGQGPKLLIQFQNNGVVDDSQLPKDRFSAERLKGVDSTLKIQPAKLEDSAVYLCASSLGSSGGRLNEQFFGPGTRLTVL.

This clonotype was counted between two and nine times. This chain links TRBV9 with TRBJ2-1; D is uncertain. The CDR3 is made up of 15 amino acids. With 4 bases removed from V and 7 bases from J, the gap between germline ends came to 18 bases. Germline CDR1 is SGDLS and CDR2 is YYNGEE. DNA for the CDR3: TGTGCCAGCAGCCCTCGCGACTTGCCGAGGAATGAGCAGTTCTTC. Encoded protein: CASSPRDLPRNEQFF.

The rearrangement links TRBV7-8 to TRBJ2-1; maybe TRBD2 (6 bases). Looked up from germline, CDR1 is SGHVS and CDR2 is FQNEAQ. Between the trimmed V and J ends, which lost 6 bases and 0 bases, there was a span of 15 bases. The CDR3 contains 16 residues. CDR3 coding DNA: TGTGCCAGCAGATGGACCGGAGGGCTCTCCTACAATGAGCAGTTCTTC. Translation: CASRWTGGLSYNEQFF.

This clonotype was detected only a few times. V gene TRBV12-3 or TRBV12-4 combines with J gene TRBJ1-5, with no clear D. This CDR3 has 14 residues. The V end was cut by 5 bases, the J end by 1 base, with 9 bases between. CDR3 region: CASSPGRSNQPQHF. CDR3 nucleotides: TGTGCCAGCAGTCCTGGGAGGAGCAATCAGCCCCAGCATTTT.

The chain uses TRBV4-3 and TRBJ2-5; a possible D gene is TRBD1 (6 bases). The end of the DNA fits TRBJ2-7 better, so the J call may be wrong. In germline, CDR1 is LGHNA, CDR2 YSLEER. This CDR3 contains 16 residues. The CDR3: CASSQDGQGSSYEQYF. The CDR3 DNA reads as TGCGCCAGCAGCCAAGATGGGCAGGGGAGCTCCTACGAGCAGTACTTC.

The chain combines TRBV25-1 with TRBJ2-7; no reliable D call. The J call is doubtful: the DNA matches TRBJ2-5 better. The CDR3 has 15 amino acids. The germline CDR1 and CDR2 sequences are MGHDK and SYGVNS. The CDR3 spells CASSEFKGSQETQYF. CDR3 coding DNA: TGTGCCAGCAGTGAATTTAAGGGAAGCCAAGAGACCCAGTACTTC.

This clonotype was counted between two and nine times. The CDR3 is CASSFEDQGHEQFF. CDR3 nucleotides: TGTGCCAGCAGCTTTGAGGACCAGGGGCATGAGCAGTTCTTC. The rearrangement uses TRBV13 and TRBJ2-5; TRBD1 might be the D (6 bases). The J call may be wrong; the DNA end is better matched by TRBJ2-1. The CDR3 totals 14 residues. Looked up from germline, CDR1 is PRHDT and CDR2 is FYEKMQ (reference sequence).

This clonotype showed up just a few times. The chain is built from TRBV2 and TRBJ2-1; D is tentatively TRBD1 or TRBD2 (5 bases each). The germline gives CDR1 SNHLY, CDR2 FYNNEI. CDR3 size: 12 residues. The V and J ends lost 6 bases and 9 bases respectively, with 12 bases between them. CDR3 region: CASRGVVVEQFF. Written as DNA, the CDR3 is TGTGCCAGCAGGGGGGTAGTAGTTGAGCAGTTCTTC. The variable domain in full, with the rest retrieved from reference TRBV2 and TRBJ2-1, is EPEVTQTPSHQVTQMGQEVILRCVPISNHLYFYWYRQILGQKVEFLVSFYNNEISEKSEIFDDQFSVERPDGSNFTLKIRSTKLEDSAMYFCASRGVVVEQFFGPGTRLTVL.

In its sample, this clonotype was seen a few times. This chain links TRBV20-1 with TRBJ2-6; D possibly corresponds to TRBD1 (6 bases). Germline values: CDR1 DFQATT, CDR2 SNEGSKA (reference sequence). The V end was cut by 4 bases, the J end by 0 bases, with 16 bases between. This CDR3 comprises 17 residues. The CDR3 sequence is CSAKGWQGSSGANVLTF. As DNA, the CDR3 is TGCAGTGCTAAAGGATGGCAGGGGAGCTCTGGGGCCAACGTCCTGACTTTC.

This clonotype was observed many times. The V and J genes are TRBV4-1 and TRBJ1-4, with D perhaps matching TRBD1 (6 bases). Trimming pared 1 base from V and 7 bases from J, leaving 10 bases between. There are 14 residues in the CDR3. CDR1 and CDR2 (germline): MGHRA, YSYEKL. The CDR3 loop is CASSQAGQSEKLFF. The CDR3 bases are TGCGCCAGCAGCCAAGCCGGACAGTCTGAAAAACTGTTTTTT.

The DNA for the CDR3 is TGCGCCAGCAGCCAAGGTGATCTAAGCGGGGGCTACCAAGAGACCCAGTACTTC. Translated: CASSQGDLSGGYQETQYF. V and J are TRBV4-3 and TRBJ2-5, with 8 bases lining up with TRBD2. CDR1 and CDR2 (germline): LGHNA, YSLEER. This CDR3 has 18 residues. V lost 1 base to trimming and J lost 0 bases; unmatched junction nucleotides: 10.

This clonotype was observed a few times. The V gene is TRBV28, the J gene TRBJ2-3; D may be TRBD1 (5 bases). Trimming cost V 6 bases and J 2 bases, with 15 bases left between them. Germline CDR1 reads MDHEN; CDR2 reads SYDVKM. The CDR3 spans 15 residues. The CDR3 DNA is TGTGCCAGCAGCAAGCCCGGACACCCCACAGATACGCAGTATTTT. Amino acid sequence: CASSKPGHPTDTQYF.